A single T cell receptor beta chain is shown here with its context. A mixed TRB-A/B primer pool amplified rearranged TRB by multiplex touch-down PCR. A single record per CDR3 protein comes from TCRdb applying MiXCR to the multiplex PCR reads. The sample holds approximately 11,000 distinct CDR3 sequences; 35% to 50% are singletons and the top ten take about 6.9%. Peripheral blood genomic DNA, not sorted cells or RNA, was the template. The CDR3 spans 12 residues. The V end lost 7 bases, the J end lost 9 bases, and 15 bases lay between the germline ends. In germline, CDR1 is DFQATT, CDR2 SNEGSKA (reference sequence). This record comes from a study of T cell repertoires in aging, cancer and after chemotherapy.

This receptor was taken from a human donor in good health. Source material: blood. This chain connects TRBV20-1 to TRBJ2-2; TRBD2 is a possible D gene (6 bases). The CDR3 protein is CSVPGTGWELFF. CDR3 DNA sequence: TGCAGTGTTCCCGGGACTGGGTGGGAGCTGTTTTTT.